The T cell receptor (beta chain) under discussion was sequenced for a study of blood T cell repertoires in COVID-19. Across the study: Some COVID-19 samples were acute and others convalescent; all came from the United States, Italy and Spain. The analysed material was cDNA or gDNA that came from T cells, B-cell-depleted T cells, or PBMCs.

The authors' processing: Quantification of nucleated cells was approximated via reference gene primer amplification. Some clones are missing from TCRdb's copy, which holds only in-frame ones; the method was immunoSEQ multiplex PCR. V, J and clone size were drawn from that table, and D and trimming were deduced from the DNA. The sample includes around 190,000 clones, 70% to 90% of them seen just once. The CDR3 spans 18 residues. V was trimmed by 2 bases and J by 0 bases, leaving 20 bases between them. The germline V gene encodes CDR1 SGHDT and CDR2 YYEEEE. The sequence came from a human donor in a cohort sampled during active COVID-19. Material: peripheral blood. This rearrangement joins TRBV5-6 to TRBJ1-2; D gene uncertain. The CDR3 here is CASSLKYRVPAANYGYTF. In DNA form, the CDR3 reads TGTGCCAGCAGCTTAAAATACAGAGTTCCAGCAGCTAACTATGGCTACACCTTC.